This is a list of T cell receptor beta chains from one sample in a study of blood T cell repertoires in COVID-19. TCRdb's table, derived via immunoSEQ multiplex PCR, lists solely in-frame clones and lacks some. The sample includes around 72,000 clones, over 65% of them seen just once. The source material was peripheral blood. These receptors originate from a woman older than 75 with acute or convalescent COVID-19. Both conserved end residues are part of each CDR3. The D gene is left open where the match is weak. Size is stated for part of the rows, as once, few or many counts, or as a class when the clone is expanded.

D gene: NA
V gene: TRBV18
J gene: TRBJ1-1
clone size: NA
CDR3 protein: CASSLHSNTEAFF
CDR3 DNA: TGTGCCAGCTCACTCCATTCGAACACTGAAGCTTTCTTT

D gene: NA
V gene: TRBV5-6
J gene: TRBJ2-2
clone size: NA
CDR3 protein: CASTPQRTGELFF
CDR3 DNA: TGTGCCAGCACCCCTCAGAGGACCGGGGAGCTGTTTTTT

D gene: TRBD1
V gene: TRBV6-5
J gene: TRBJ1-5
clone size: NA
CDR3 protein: CASSLVRGVQPQHF
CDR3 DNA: TGTGCCAGCAGTTTAGTCAGGGGGGTACAGCCCCAGCATTTT

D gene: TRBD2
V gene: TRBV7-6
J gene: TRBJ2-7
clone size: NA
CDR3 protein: CASSLGTSGGIYEQYF
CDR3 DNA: TGTGCCAGCAGCTTAGGGACTAGCGGGGGAATTTACGAGCAGTACTTC

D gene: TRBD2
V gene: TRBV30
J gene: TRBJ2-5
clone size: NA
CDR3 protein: CAWSAQRTSFETQYF
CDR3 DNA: TGTGCCTGGAGTGCCCAGAGGACTAGCTTTGAGACCCAGTACTTC

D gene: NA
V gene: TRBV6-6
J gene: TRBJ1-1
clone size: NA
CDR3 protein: CASSLTANTEAFF
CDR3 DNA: TGTGCCAGCAGTCTGACAGCGAACACTGAAGCTTTCTTT

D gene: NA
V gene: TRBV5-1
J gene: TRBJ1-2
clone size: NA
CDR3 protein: CASSSTVSNYGYTF
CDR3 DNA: TGCGCCAGCAGCTCGACAGTCAGTAACTATGGCTACACCTTC

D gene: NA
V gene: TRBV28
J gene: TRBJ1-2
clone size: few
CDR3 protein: CASSFGRNYGYTF
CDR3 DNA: TGTGCCAGCAGTTTTGGGAGGAACTATGGCTACACCTTC

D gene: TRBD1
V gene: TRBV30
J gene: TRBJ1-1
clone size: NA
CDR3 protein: CAWNRGLVFTEAFF
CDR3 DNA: TGTGCCTGGAACAGGGGTCTCGTATTCACTGAAGCTTTCTTT

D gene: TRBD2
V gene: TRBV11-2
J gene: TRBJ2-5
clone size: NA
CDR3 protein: CASSGGAQYF
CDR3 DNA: TGTGCCAGCAGCGGGGGGGCCCAGTACTTC

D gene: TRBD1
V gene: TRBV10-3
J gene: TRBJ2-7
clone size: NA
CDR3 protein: CAIPATGVSYEQYF
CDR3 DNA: TGTGCCATCCCAGCGACAGGGGTTTCCTACGAGCAGTACTTC

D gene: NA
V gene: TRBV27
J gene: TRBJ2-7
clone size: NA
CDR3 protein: CASSTLYEQYF
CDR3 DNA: TGTGCCAGCAGTACTCTCTACGAGCAGTACTTC

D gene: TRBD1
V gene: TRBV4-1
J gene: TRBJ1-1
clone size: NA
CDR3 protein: CASSQTGPKKTEAFF
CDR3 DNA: TGCGCCAGCAGCCAGACAGGGCCGAAGAAGACTGAAGCTTTCTTT

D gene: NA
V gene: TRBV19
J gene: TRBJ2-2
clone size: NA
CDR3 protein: CASSIPLSGELFF
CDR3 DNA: TGTGCCAGTAGTATACCATTGAGCGGGGAGCTGTTTTTT

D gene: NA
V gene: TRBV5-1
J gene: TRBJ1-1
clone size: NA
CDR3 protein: CASSSNAGVMKAFF
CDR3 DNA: TGCGCCAGCAGCTCCAACGCAGGGGTTATGAAAGCTTTCTTT

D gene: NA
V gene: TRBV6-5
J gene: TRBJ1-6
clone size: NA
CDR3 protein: CASSYFGNGNSPLHF
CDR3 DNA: TGTGCCAGCAGTTACTTCGGGAATGGTAATTCACCCCTCCACTTT

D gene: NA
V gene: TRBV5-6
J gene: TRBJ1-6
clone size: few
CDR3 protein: CASSPPTRGSYNSPLHF
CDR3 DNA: TGTGCCAGCAGTCCTCCTACCAGGGGTTCCTATAATTCACCCCTCCACTTT

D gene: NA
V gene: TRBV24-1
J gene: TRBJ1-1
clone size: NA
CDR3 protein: CATSDSGGPTEAFF
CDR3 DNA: TGTGCCACCAGTGATTCGGGGGGCCCCACTGAAGCTTTCTTT

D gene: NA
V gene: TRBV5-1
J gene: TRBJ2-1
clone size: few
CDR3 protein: CASSPGLPSSYNEQFF
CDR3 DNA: TGCGCCAGCAGCCCGGGACTCCCGAGCTCCTACAATGAGCAGTTCTTC

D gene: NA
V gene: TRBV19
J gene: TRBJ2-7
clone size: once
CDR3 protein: CASSPGTSAYEQYF
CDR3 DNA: TGTGCCAGTAGTCCCGGGACATCGGCTTACGAGCAGTACTTC

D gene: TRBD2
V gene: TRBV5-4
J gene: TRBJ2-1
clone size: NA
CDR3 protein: CASSLAVREGYNEQFF
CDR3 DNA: TGTGCCAGCAGCTTGGCCGTGCGGGAGGGTTACAATGAGCAGTTCTTC

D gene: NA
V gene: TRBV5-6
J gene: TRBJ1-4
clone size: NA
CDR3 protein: CASSRRGYEKLFF
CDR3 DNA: TGTGCCAGCAGCCGCCGAGGGTATGAAAAACTGTTTTTT

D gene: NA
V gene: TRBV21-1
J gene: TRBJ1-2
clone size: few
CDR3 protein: CASSKVGRGYGYTF
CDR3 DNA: TGTGCCAGCAGCAAAGTAGGGAGGGGCTATGGCTACACCTTC

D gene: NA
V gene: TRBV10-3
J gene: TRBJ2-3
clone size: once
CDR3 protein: CAIRQGETDTQYF
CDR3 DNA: TGTGCCATCAGGCAGGGTGAAACAGATACGCAGTATTTT

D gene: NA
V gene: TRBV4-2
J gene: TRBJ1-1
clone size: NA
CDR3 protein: CASSQVEGGTTEAFF
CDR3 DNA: TGTGCCAGCAGCCAAGTGGAAGGAGGGACCACTGAAGCTTTCTTT

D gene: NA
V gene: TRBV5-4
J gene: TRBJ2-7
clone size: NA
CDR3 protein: CASSLKGAYEQYF
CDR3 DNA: TGTGCCAGCAGCTTGAAAGGGGCCTACGAGCAGTACTTC

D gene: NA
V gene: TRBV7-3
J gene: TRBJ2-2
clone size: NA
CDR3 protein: CASSPGDREVGELFF
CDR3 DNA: TGTGCCAGCAGCCCCGGCGATAGGGAGGTCGGGGAGCTGTTTTTT

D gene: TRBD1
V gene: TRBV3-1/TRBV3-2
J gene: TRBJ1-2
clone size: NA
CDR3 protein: CASSQGQGLAYGYTF
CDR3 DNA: TGTGCCAGCAGCCAAGGACAGGGGCTCGCCTATGGCTACACCTTC

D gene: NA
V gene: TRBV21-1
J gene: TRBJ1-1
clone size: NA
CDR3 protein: CASSKALRWGHPNTEAFF
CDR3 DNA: TGTGCCAGCAGCAAAGCGCTCCGGTGGGGACATCCGAACACTGAAGCTTTCTTT

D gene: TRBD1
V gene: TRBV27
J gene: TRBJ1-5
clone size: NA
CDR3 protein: CASSPRQGAGNQPQHF
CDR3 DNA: TGTGCCAGCAGTCCACGACAGGGGGCTGGGAATCAGCCCCAGCATTTT

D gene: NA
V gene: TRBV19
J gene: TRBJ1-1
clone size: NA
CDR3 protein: CASREQTNTEAFF
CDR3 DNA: TGTGCCAGTAGAGAACAGACGAACACTGAAGCTTTCTTT